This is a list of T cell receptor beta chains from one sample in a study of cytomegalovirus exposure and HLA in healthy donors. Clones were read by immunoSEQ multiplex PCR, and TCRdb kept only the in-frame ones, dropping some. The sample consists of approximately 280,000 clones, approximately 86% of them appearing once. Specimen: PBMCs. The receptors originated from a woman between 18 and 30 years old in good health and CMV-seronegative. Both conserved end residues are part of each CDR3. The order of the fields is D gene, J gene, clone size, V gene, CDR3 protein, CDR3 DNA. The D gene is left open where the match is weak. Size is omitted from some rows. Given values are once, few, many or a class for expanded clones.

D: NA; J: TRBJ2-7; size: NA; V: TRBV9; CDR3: CASSATGYEQYF; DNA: TGTGCCAGCAGCGCGACAGGATATGAGCAGTACTTC
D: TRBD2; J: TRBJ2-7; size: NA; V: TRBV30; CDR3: CASSPGTSAFYEQYF; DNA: TGTGCCAGTTCACCGGGGACTAGCGCTTTCTACGAGCAGTACTTC
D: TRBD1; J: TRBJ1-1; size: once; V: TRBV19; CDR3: CASSTWDRDRSDTEAFF; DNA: TGTGCCAGTAGTACTTGGGACAGGGACCGTTCGGACACTGAAGCTTTCTTT
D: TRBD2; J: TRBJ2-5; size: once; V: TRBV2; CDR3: CASSGMSSGRRETQYF; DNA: TGTGCCAGCAGTGGTATGAGTAGCGGGAGGAGGGAGACCCAGTACTTC
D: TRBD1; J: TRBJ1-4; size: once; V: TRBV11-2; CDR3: CASSQTGGNEKLFF; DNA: TGTGCCAGCTCACAAACAGGGGGTAATGAAAAACTGTTTTTT
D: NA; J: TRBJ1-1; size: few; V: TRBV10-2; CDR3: CASSERREDTEAFF; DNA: TGCGCCAGCAGTGAAAGACGGGAGGACACTGAAGCTTTCTTT
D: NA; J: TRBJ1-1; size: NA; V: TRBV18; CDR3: CASSPIGGGVDTEAFF; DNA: TGTGCCAGCTCACCAATAGGTGGAGGGGTCGACACTGAAGCTTTCTTT
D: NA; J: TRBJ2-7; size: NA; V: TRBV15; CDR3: CATSRGGSGAYEQYF; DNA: TGTGCCACCAGCAGAGGTGGGAGTGGTGCCTACGAGCAGTACTTC
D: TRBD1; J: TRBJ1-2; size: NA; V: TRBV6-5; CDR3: CASSLTGERGYTF; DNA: TGTGCCAGCAGTCTTACAGGGGAGAGGGGCTACACCTTC
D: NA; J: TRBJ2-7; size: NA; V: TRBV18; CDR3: CASSLMAGTLSSYEQYF; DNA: TGTGCCAGCTCCCTGATGGCCGGGACTTTGAGCTCCTACGAGCAGTACTTC
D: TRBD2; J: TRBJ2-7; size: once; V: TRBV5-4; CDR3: CASSPPGLAGLYEQYF; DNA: TGTGCCAGCAGTCCTCCGGGACTAGCGGGACTCTACGAGCAGTACTTC
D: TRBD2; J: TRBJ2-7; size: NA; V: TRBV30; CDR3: CAWKPLLAAYEQYF; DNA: TGTGCCTGGAAGCCCTTGCTAGCGGCCTACGAGCAGTACTTC
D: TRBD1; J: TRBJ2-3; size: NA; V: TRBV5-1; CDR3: CASSLQGQGADTQYF; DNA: TGCGCCAGCAGCTTGCAGGGACAGGGGGCAGATACGCAGTATTTT
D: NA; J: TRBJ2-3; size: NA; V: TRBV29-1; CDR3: CSVFIDTQYF; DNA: TGCAGCGTTTTTATAGATACGCAGTATTTT
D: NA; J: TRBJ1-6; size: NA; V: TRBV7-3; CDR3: CASSSGGNSPLHF; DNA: TGTGCCAGCAGCTCCGGGGGTAATTCACCCCTCCACTTT
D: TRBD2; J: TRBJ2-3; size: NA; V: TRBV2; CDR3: CASSVGRGPDTQYF; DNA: TGTGCCAGCAGTGTCGGGAGGGGACCAGATACGCAGTATTTT
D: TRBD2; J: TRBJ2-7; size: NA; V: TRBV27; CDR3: CASSLKGLAATSYEQYF; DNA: TGTGCCAGCAGTTTAAAGGGACTAGCGGCGACCTCCTACGAGCAGTACTTC
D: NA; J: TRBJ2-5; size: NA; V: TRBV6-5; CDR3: CASTPRSGQETQYF; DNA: TGTGCCAGCACCCCGCGGAGCGGCCAAGAGACCCAGTACTTC
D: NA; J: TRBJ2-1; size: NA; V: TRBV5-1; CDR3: CASSLGGAATYNEQFF; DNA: TGCGCCAGCAGCTTGGGAGGAGCAGCTACCTACAATGAGCAGTTCTTC
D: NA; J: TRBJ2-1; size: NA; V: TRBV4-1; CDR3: CASSQAGFREQFF; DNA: TGCGCCAGCAGCCAGGCCGGGTTCCGGGAGCAGTTCTTC
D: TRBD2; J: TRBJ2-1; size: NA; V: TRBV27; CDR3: CASSSPGLAGGFEQFF; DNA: TGTGCCAGCAGTTCACCCGGACTAGCGGGAGGGTTTGAGCAGTTCTTC
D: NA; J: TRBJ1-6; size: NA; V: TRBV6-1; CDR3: CASSGRVQSVSYNSPLHF; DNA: TGTGCCAGCAGTGGCCGGGTTCAATCAGTCTCCTATAATTCACCCCTCCACTTT